Below, one T cell receptor (beta chain) is given with its context. As yet, its antigen is unknown. The data were taken from a study of cytomegalovirus exposure and HLA in healthy donors. Points from the study as a whole: Whilst most TCR sequences proved rare, a subset of public TCRs occurred across many donors. Later genetic work tied a missense DCLRE1C variant to beta-chain V and J trimming. Roughly even sequencing depth across donors was the assumption behind the presence/absence analyses. Immune exposure was documented only through CMV serostatus.

V shed 5 bases and J shed 4 bases, with 14 bases lying between them. The CDR3 is made up of 14 amino acids. Germline CDR1 and CDR2: SEHNR and FQNEAQ (reference sequence). This PCR relied on a set of 60 Vbeta primers and 13 Jbeta primers. Sequencing was performed with immunoSEQ multiplex PCR; in TCRdb, only in-frame clones are kept and a portion is missing. The sample consists of about 60,000 clones, around three quarters of them appearing once. This rearrangement joins TRBV7-9 to TRBJ1-2; D perhaps matches TRBD1 (6 bases). The receptor comes from a woman aged 55-69 years in good health and CMV-seropositive. The sample was PBMCs. CDR3 nucleotide sequence: TGTGCCAGCAGCCTTAGGACAGAAGTCTATGGCTACACCTTC. It encodes CASSLRTEVYGYTF.